The 5 T cell receptor beta chains in this list originate from one sample, sequenced in a study of T-cell memory formation after mild COVID-19 (dated by TCRdb to the early 2020s). Libraries came from 5' RACE. Instrument used: Illumina NovaSeq 6000. TCRdb reprocessed the public reads (quality trimming at Q25 with fastp, clone calling with MiXCR) and kept in-frame beta chains. Rows matching on CDR3 protein sequence are summarized as one entry with the most common DNA and genes. For this sample the table gives about 250,000 distinct CDR3 sequences, of which approximately 15% were detected only once. The ten largest make up around 2.2% of the sample. The sequenced material came from PBMCs or a T cell subset sorted from them (not recorded which). All receptors come from an adult woman who had mild COVID-19 (a few samples of this study predate the infection). The sample titles of this study are shuffled in the database, so cell type and time point are left out; the donor was told from shared clones.

This clonotype was observed a handful of times. The J gene is TRBJ2-1, the V gene TRBV15; possible D gene TRBD2, 6 bases. CDR3 length: 15 residues. Trimming pared 1 base from V and 0 bases from J, leaving 7 bases between. Germline V gene sequence: CDR1 LNHNV, CDR2 YYDKDF (reference sequence). The CDR3 bases are TGTGCCACCAGCAGAGGGGAGGACTCCTACAATGAGCAGTTCTTC. Translating it yields CATSRGEDSYNEQFF.

The chain's CDR3 is CASSPETDTEAFF. In DNA form, the CDR3 reads TGTGCCAGCAGTCCTGAGACCGACACTGAAGCTTTCTTT. This rearrangement joins TRBV12-3 or TRBV12-4 to TRBJ1-1; D is ambiguous. V was pared by 5 bases and J by 3 bases, with 10 bases between. The CDR3 spans 13 residues.

The gene calls are TRBV12-3 or TRBV12-4 and TRBJ1-3; D remains ambiguous. Trimming took off 6 bases at V and 0 bases at J, with 3 bases between the two ends. This CDR3 spans 12 amino acids. CDR3 in DNA: TGTGCCAGCAGGCCCTCTGGAAACACCATATATTTT. Translated: CASRPSGNTIYF.

J is TRBJ2-2 and V is TRBV5-1, with no clear D. V dropped 0 bases and J dropped 6 bases, with 6 bases sitting between them. CDR1 and CDR2 (germline): SGHRS, YFSETQ. The CDR3 length is 13 residues. As DNA, the CDR3 is TGCGCCAGCAGCTTGGCGGTATCCGGGGAGCTGTTTTTT. Protein: CASSLAVSGELFF. Full variable domain (outside the CDR3, taken from reference TRBV5-1 and TRBJ2-2): KAGVTQTPRYLIKTRGQQVTLSCSPISGHRSVSWYQQTPGQGLQFLFEYFSETQRNKGNFPGRFSGRQFSNSRSEMNVSTLELGDSALYLCASSLAVSGELFFGEGSRLTVL.

This clonotype was seen only once. The CDR3 region is CSVTSDIRDTQYF. The CDR3 coding sequence is TGCAGCGTTACTAGCGATATACGAGATACGCAGTATTTT. The chain employs TRBV29-1 and TRBJ2-3; 7 bases are a match to TRBD2. The CDR3 length is 13 residues. J lost 5 bases, V lost 5 bases, and 7 bases had no gene match. CDR1 and CDR2 from the germline V gene are SQVTM and ANQGSEA.